One T cell receptor beta chain is described in this entry. Antigen: not known. The sample belongs to a study of vaccination effects on CD4 cells after COVID-19. The assay was immunoSEQ multiplex PCR, and TCRdb's table has in-frame clones only and misses some. The table includes roughly 50,000 clones, approximately 70% detected once. CD4+ T cell isolation took place after about 11 days of culture. Both day 3 and day 7 saw half the medium replaced with IL-2 medium. V dropped 1 base and J dropped 5 bases, with 14 bases sitting between them. Per the germline V gene, CDR1 is SEHNR and CDR2 is FQNEAQ (reference sequence). This CDR3 is 15 amino acids long.

The rearrangement joins TRBV7-9 to TRBJ1-2, with D possibly matching TRBD1 (5 bases). The specimen was CD4+ T cells from PBMCs cultured without peptide, collected before COVID-19 vaccination. The receptor's source is a human donor who received a COVID-19 vaccine. CDR3 DNA sequence: TGTGCCAGCAGCTTAGGGGCCATAGGGGAGTATGGCTACACCTTC. This codes for CASSLGAIGEYGYTF.